This paragraph reports one TCR beta chain. The antigen remains unidentified. These data belong to a study of Ad26.COV2.S vaccination and SARS-CoV-2 variants. At the level of the study: Dosing was one shot or two shots 56 days apart. Study-level points and caveats: The study found higher spike-specific TCR breadth in vaccine than placebo recipients. Substantial post-vaccination breadth of spike-specific CD8+ and CD4+ T cell responses was reported.

This CDR3 region has 13 residues. Trimming took 4 bases from V and 7 from J; bases not matched to a gene: 4. CDR1 and CDR2 (germline): SGHAT, FQNNGV. The assay was immunoSEQ multiplex PCR, and TCRdb's table has in-frame clones only and misses some. The table lists under 550,000 clones, 80% to 95% of them singletons. Specified treatment: around 19 received Ad26.COV2.S at low or high dose, single or two shots; roughly 5 received placebo; per-sample allocation not given. Day 63 following the first vaccine or placebo injection was when the samples were taken. This sequence joins TRBV11-2 and TRBJ2-1; 7 bases are shared with TRBD2. This specimen consisted of peripheral blood, obtained in a trial of Ad26.COV2.S vaccine versus placebo. The TCR sequence derives from a person aged 18-60 years who received the Ad26.COV2.S COVID-19 vaccine or a placebo. The CDR3 is CASSSTSWNEQFF. CDR3 DNA sequence: TGTGCCAGCAGCTCGACTAGCTGGAATGAGCAGTTCTTC.